The 22 T cell receptor beta chains reported below all come from one sample, sequenced in a study of blood T cell repertoires in COVID-19. Clones were read by immunoSEQ multiplex PCR, and TCRdb kept only the in-frame ones, dropping some. The sample shows about 200,000 clones, 80% to 90% of them seen only once. The sample was peripheral blood. These receptors originate from an elderly woman with acute or convalescent COVID-19.

The J gene is TRBJ2-5, the V gene TRBV7-2; TRBD2 might be the D (6 bases). Trimming shortened V by 2 bases and J by 6 bases, and 13 bases separated the two germline ends. The CDR3 is 14 residues long. Germline V CDR1 and CDR2: SGHTA, FQGNSA. The DNA of the CDR3 is TGTGCCAGCAGCTTACCCGCCGGCGGGAAGACCCAGTACTTC. This codes for CASSLPAGGKTQYF.

V and J are TRBV20-1 and TRBJ1-4; 9 bases are a match to TRBD1. The germline gives CDR1 DFQATT, CDR2 SNEGSKA (reference sequence). The CDR3 spans 14 residues. Trimming cost V 3 bases and J 7 bases; bases outside gene matches: 6. Here the CDR3 reads CSASITGGFEKLFF. The CDR3 region has the DNA TGCAGTGCTAGTATAACAGGGGGCTTTGAAAAACTGTTTTTT.

The chain couples TRBV5-1 to TRBJ2-2, with D unresolved. Germline V CDR1 and CDR2: SGHRS, YFSETQ. V lost 5 bases to trimming and J lost 5 bases, with 16 bases between them. This CDR3 has 15 amino acids. CDR3 DNA sequence: TGCGCCAGCAGACAGCTTGCATCGTCTACCGGGGAGCTGTTTTTT. This sequence encodes CASRQLASSTGELFF.

The chain carries TRBV9 and TRBJ1-1, with 8 bases lining up with TRBD1. The CDR3 length is 16 residues. Germline loops: CDR1 SGDLS, CDR2 YYNGEE. V dropped 1 base and J dropped 0; count of bases not matched to a gene: 5. The chain's CDR3 is CASSVSQGAMNTEAFF. CDR3 in DNA: TGTGCCAGCAGCGTATCCCAGGGGGCAATGAACACTGAAGCTTTCTTT.

The chain combines TRBV5-8 with TRBJ2-6; D unresolved. V dropped 5 bases and J dropped 2 bases, with 5 bases sitting between them. The germline V gene has CDR1 SGHTS and CDR2 YDEGEE. This CDR3 has 13 amino acids. CDR3 residues: CASRLAGANVLTF. CDR3 DNA sequence: TGTGCCAGCAGACTTGCTGGGGCCAACGTCCTGACTTTC.

The chain is built from TRBV19 and TRBJ1-2; no clear D gene. The V gene lost 3 bases and the J gene lost 3 bases, with 8 bases spanning the gap. Germline V gives CDR1 LNHDA, CDR2 SQIVND (reference sequence). The CDR3 length is 13 residues. The CDR3 nucleotides read TGTGCCAGTAGTATCGGGTCTGACTATGGCTACACCTTC. Translation gives CASSIGSDYGYTF.

The CDR3 sequence is CASSPGQPYEQYF. CDR3 coding DNA: TGTGCCAGCAGCCCAGGACAGCCCTACGAGCAGTACTTC. The chain uses TRBV2 and TRBJ2-7; weak D call: TRBD1 (6 bases). This CDR3 is 13 amino acids long. Trimming stripped 6 bases from V and 2 bases from J, with 11 bases between. From germline, CDR1 is SNHLY and CDR2 FYNNEI.

The chain couples TRBV20-1 to TRBJ1-1, with D perhaps matching TRBD1 (5 bases). Germline V lookup: CDR1 DFQATT, CDR2 SNEGSKA (reference sequence). Deletions cut 3 bases from V and 4 bases from J, with 6 bases between. The CDR3 spans 11 residues. CDR3 nucleotides: TGCAGTGCTAGGCAGGGCACTGAAGCTTTCTTT. Its protein is CSARQGTEAFF.

The V call is TRBV13, the J call TRBJ1-6, with 9 positions matching TRBD1. The CDR3 runs 15 residues. Germline trimming cut 3 bases from V and 6 bases from J; bases unmatched to any gene: 3. Germline values: CDR1 PRHDT, CDR2 FYEKMQ (reference sequence). The CDR3: CASSFSDRGNSPLHF. The CDR3, as DNA: TGTGCCAGCAGCTTCTCGGACAGGGGTAATTCACCCCTCCACTTT. Full variable domain (rest looked up from reference TRBV13 and TRBJ1-6): AAGVIQSPRHLIKEKRETATLKCYPIPRHDTVYWYQQGPGQDPQFLISFYEKMQSDKGSIPDRFSAQQFSDYHSELNMSSLELGDSALYFCASSFSDRGNSPLHFGNGTRLTVT.

Notes on this clone: Within the sample, other DNA sequences also encode this same CDR3. The gene calls are TRBV9 and TRBJ2-5, with D possibly being TRBD2 (5 bases). Germline CDR1 reads SGDLS; CDR2 reads YYNGEE. CDR3 length: 13 amino acids. V lost 2 bases and J lost 5, with 10 bases in between. CDR3 DNA: TGTGCCAGCAGCGTTCGGGGTGAGGAGACCCAGTACTTC. Its translation: CASSVRGEETQYF.

The chain recombines TRBV21-1 with TRBJ2-5; the table's D call, TRBD2, has no DNA check behind it. TRBV21-1 counts as a pseudogene. There are 16 residues in the CDR3. CDR3 nucleotides: TGTGCCAGCAAAGGGGGAGGGGCCCTCGTCGAAGAGACCCAGTACTTC. This gives the protein CASKGGGALVEETQYF.

The CDR3 sequence is CASSLVWREQETQYF. CDR3 DNA sequence: TGTGCCAGCAGCTTAGTGTGGCGGGAGCAAGAGACCCAGTACTTC. V is TRBV7-9 and J is TRBJ2-5; 7 nucleotides match TRBD2. The J segment lost 2 bases and the V segment lost 1 base, leaving 4 bases of the junction unmatched. The V gene's germline CDR1 is SEHNR and CDR2 FQNEAQ (reference sequence). This CDR3 region has 15 residues.

The rearrangement links TRBV20-1 to TRBJ2-7; 7 bases align to TRBD1. V trimming: 6 bases; J trimming: 3 bases; junction bases outside the gene matches: 2. Germline V CDR1 and CDR2: DFQATT, SNEGSKA (reference sequence). The CDR3 sequence is 11 residues long. The CDR3 DNA follows: TGCAGTGCCAGGGACAGCTACGAGCAGTACTTC. Its translation is CSARDSYEQYF.

The genes are TRBV28 and TRBJ1-4; maybe TRBD1 (5 bases). The ends were cut back, 8 bases at V and 7 bases at J, with 23 bases in the middle. This CDR3 region has 16 residues. Germline CDR1 reads MDHEN; CDR2 reads SYDVKM. The CDR3: CASGRLWGEGREKLFF. In nucleotides, the CDR3 is TGTGCCAGCGGGCGGCTGTGGGGGGAGGGACGTGAAAAACTGTTTTTT.

V usage is TRBV18 and J usage is TRBJ1-4, with a possible D match to TRBD1 (5 bases). The V end was cut by 1 base, the J end by 0 bases, with 12 bases between. CDR1 is KGHSH, CDR2 LQKENI, per germline. The CDR3 covers 17 residues. The CDR3 sequence is CASSPRDTGATNEKLFF. The CDR3 coding sequence is TGTGCCAGCTCACCACGAGATACAGGAGCAACTAATGAAAAACTGTTTTTT.

The chain recombines TRBV28 with TRBJ1-1; a possible D gene is TRBD1 (5 bases). Per germline, CDR1 MDHEN and CDR2 SYDVKM. The CDR3 is 16 residues long. V dropped 3 bases and J dropped 1 base, with 15 bases sitting between them. DNA for the CDR3: TGTGCCAGCAGTTTTGGGCGGACAACCACGAACACTGAAGCTTTCTTT. Amino acid sequence: CASSFGRTTTNTEAFF. Full variable domain (remainder filled in from reference TRBV28 and TRBJ1-1): DVKVTQSSRYLVKRTGEKVFLECVQDMDHENMFWYRQDPGLGLRLIYFSYDVKMKEKGDIPEGYSVSREKKERFSLILESASTNQTSMYLCASSFGRTTTNTEAFFGQGTRLTVV.

V and J are TRBV7-2 and TRBJ2-1; 7 bases are a match to TRBD1. This CDR3 is 15 amino acids long. CDR1 and CDR2 from the germline V gene are SGHTA and FQGNSA. The ends lost 3 bases at V and 6 bases at J; junction bases unmatched: 8. This CDR3 reads CASSLGQLLLNEQFF. DNA of the CDR3: TGTGCCAGCAGCTTGGGACAGCTTCTCCTCAATGAGCAGTTCTTC.

This sequence joins TRBV3-1 (or the pseudogene TRBV3-2) and TRBJ1-2, with a tentative D call TRBD1 (5 bases). Per germline, CDR1 LGHDT and CDR2 YNNKEL (reference sequence). The length of the CDR3 is 13 residues. Trimming stripped 1 base from V and 8 bases from J, with 11 bases between. In nucleotides, the CDR3 is TGTGCCAGCAGCCAAGGCAGGGCTCGGGGCTACACCTTC. Its translation is CASSQGRARGYTF.

This clone was observed a few times. V usage is TRBV28 and J usage is TRBJ1-2; 9 bases match TRBD1. The J segment lost 1 base and the V segment lost 7 bases, leaving 7 bases of the junction unmatched. The CDR3 is 15 amino acids. Per germline, CDR1 MDHEN and CDR2 SYDVKM. The CDR3, as DNA: TGTGCCAGCAAACCACGGGACAGGGTTAACTATGGCTACACCTTC. It codes for CASKPRDRVNYGYTF.

This chain connects TRBV27 to TRBJ1-5; TRBD1 might be the D (6 bases). The CDR3 loop spans 19 amino acids. Germline V gene lookup returns CDR1 MNHEY and CDR2 SMNVEV (reference sequence). The V end lost 2 bases, the J end lost 3 bases, and 23 bases lay between the germline ends. CDR3 DNA: TGTGCCAGCAGTTTAGGGGCTGCAGGGGCTCACCCCATCAATCAGCCCCAGCATTTT. It translates to CASSLGAAGAHPINQPQHF.

This clone has a handful of counts. The chain has TRBV25-1 and TRBJ2-1; tentatively, D is TRBD2 (6 bases). CDR3 size: 15 residues. Trimming stripped 5 bases from V and 0 bases from J, with 11 bases between. Germline V CDR1 and CDR2: MGHDK, SYGVNS. The CDR3 is CASSPRGGSYNEQFF. The CDR3 coding sequence is TGTGCCAGCAGTCCGCGGGGTGGCTCCTACAATGAGCAGTTCTTC. The variable domain in full, completed from reference TRBV25-1 and TRBJ2-1, reads EADIYQTPRYLVIGTGKKITLECSQTMGHDKMYWYQQDPGMELHLIHYSYGVNSTEKGDLSSESTVSRIRTEHFPLTLESARPSHTSQYLCASSPRGGSYNEQFFGPGTRLTVL.

The V gene is TRBV12-5, the J gene TRBJ2-2, with TRBD2 matching over 12 bases. Per germline, CDR1 LGHNT and CDR2 FRNRAP. The CDR3 covers 22 residues. V dropped 2 bases and J dropped 1; count of bases not matched to a gene: 17. The CDR3, as DNA: TGTGCTAGTGGTTTGCTTACAGGGGCGCGACTAGCGGGAGAGCTGAACACCGGGGAGCTGTTTTTT. This codes for CASGLLTGARLAGELNTGELFF.